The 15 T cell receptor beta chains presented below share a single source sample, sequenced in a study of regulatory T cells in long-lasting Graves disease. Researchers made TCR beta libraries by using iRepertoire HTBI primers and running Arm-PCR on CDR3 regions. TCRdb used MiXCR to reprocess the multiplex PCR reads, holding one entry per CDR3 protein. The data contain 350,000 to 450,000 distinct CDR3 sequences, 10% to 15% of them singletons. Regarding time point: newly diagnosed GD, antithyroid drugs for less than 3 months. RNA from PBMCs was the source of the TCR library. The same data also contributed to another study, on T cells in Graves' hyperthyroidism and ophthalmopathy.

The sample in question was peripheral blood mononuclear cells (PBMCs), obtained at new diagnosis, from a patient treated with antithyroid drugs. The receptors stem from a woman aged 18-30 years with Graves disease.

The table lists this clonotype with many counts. CDR3 in amino acids: CASTKDRGNQPQHF. In DNA form, the CDR3 reads TGTGCCAGCACGAAGGACAGGGGCAATCAGCCCCAGCATTTT. The chain combines TRBV6-2 or TRBV6-3 with TRBJ1-5, with 8 bases lining up with TRBD1. The V and J ends lost 7 bases and 2 bases, in that order; junction bases with no gene match: 4. Per the germline V gene, CDR1 is MNHEY and CDR2 is SVGEGT. CDR3 size: 14 residues.

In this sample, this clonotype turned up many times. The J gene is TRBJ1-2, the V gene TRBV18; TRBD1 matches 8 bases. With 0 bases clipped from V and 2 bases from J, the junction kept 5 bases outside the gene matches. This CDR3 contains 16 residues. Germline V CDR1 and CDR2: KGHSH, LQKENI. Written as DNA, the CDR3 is TGTGCCAGCTCACCACCGTGGGCAGGGGGCAACTATGGCTACACCTTC. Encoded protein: CASSPPWAGGNYGYTF.

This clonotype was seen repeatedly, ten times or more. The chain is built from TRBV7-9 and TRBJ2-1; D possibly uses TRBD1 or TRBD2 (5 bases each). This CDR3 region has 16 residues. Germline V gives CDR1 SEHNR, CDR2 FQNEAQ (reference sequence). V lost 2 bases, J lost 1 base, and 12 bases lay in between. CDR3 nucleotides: TGTGCCAGCAGCTTAATAGTCTGGGGGTCCTACAATGAGCAGTTCTTC. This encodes CASSLIVWGSYNEQFF.

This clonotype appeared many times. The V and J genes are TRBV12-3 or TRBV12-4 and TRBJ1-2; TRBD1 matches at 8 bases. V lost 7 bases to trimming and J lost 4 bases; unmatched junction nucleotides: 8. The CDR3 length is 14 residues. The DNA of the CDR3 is TGTGCCAGCACCAAGGACAGGGATACCTATGGCTACACCTTC. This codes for CASTKDRDTYGYTF.

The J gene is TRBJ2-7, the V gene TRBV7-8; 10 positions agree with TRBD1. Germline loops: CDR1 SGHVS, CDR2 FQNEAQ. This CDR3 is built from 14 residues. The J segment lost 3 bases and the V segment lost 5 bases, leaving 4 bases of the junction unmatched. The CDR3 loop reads CASSTTGGRYEQYF. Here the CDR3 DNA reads TGTGCCAGCAGCACGACAGGGGGCCGCTACGAGCAGTACTTC.

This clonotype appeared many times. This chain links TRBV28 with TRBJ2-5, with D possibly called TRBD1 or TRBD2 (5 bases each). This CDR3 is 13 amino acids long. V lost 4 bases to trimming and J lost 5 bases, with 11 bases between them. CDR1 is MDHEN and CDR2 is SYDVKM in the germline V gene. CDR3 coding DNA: TGTGCCAGCAGTTGGTCAGAGGGGGAGACCCAGTACTTC. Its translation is CASSWSEGETQYF.

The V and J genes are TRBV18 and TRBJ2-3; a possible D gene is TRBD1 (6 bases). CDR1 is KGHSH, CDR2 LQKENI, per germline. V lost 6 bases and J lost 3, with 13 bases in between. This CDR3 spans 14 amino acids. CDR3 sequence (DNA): TGTGCCAGCTCCTCCGCCAGGGGTACAGATACGCAGTATTTT. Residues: CASSSARGTDTQYF.

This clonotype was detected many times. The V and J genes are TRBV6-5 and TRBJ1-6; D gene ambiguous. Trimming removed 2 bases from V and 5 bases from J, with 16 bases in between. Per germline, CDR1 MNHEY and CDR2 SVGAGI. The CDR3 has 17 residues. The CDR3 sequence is CASSYRYDAEDNSPLHF. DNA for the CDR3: TGTGCCAGCAGTTACCGGTACGATGCAGAGGATAATTCACCCCTCCACTTT.

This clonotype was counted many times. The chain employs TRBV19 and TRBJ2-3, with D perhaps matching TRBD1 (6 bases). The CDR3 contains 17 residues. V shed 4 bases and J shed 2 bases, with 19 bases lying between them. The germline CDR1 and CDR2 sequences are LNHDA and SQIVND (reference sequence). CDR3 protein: CASSTWSTRDTTDTQYF. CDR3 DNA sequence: TGTGCCAGTAGTACCTGGAGCACACGGGACACCACAGATACGCAGTATTTT.

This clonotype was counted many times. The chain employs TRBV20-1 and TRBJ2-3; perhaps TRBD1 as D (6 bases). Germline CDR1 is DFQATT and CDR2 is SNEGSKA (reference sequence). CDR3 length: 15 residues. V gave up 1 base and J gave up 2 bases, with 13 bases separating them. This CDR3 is CSARARGTSTDTQYF. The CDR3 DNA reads TGCAGTGCTAGAGCTAGGGGGACGTCCACAGATACGCAGTATTTT.

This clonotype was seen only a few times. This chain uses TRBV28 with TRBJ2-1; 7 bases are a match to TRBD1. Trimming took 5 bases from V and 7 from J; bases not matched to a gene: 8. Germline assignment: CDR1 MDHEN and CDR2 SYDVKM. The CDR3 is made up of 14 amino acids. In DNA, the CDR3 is TGTGCCAGCAGTGTACAGGGGAGTAGGAATGAGCAGTTCTTC. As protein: CASSVQGSRNEQFF.

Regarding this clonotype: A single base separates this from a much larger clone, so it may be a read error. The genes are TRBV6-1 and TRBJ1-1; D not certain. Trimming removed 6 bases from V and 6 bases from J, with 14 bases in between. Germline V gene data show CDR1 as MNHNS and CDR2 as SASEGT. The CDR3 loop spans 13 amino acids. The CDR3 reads CASSSTGSPEAFF. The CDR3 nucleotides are TGTGCCAGCAGCTCCACGGGAAGTCCTGAAGCTTTCTTT.

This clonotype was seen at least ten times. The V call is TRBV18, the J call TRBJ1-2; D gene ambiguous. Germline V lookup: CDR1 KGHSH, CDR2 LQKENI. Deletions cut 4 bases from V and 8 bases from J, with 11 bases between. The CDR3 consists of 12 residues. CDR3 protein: CASSLRVEGYTF. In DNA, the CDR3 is TGTGCCAGCTCACTGAGGGTGGAAGGCTACACCTTC.

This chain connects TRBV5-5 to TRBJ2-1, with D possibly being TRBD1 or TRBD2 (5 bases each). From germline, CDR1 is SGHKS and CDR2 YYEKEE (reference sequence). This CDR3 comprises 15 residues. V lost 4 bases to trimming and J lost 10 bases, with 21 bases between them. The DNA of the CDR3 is TGTGCCAGCAGCGGGGGAGTTGACCAACGGAGGGAGCAGTTCTTC. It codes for CASSGGVDQRREQFF.

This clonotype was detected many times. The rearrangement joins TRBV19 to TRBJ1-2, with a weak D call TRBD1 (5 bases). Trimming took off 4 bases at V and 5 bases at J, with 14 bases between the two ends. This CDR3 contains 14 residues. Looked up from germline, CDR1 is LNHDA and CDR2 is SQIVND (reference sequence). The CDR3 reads CASSSRQKPYGYTF. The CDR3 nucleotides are TGTGCCAGTAGTAGCCGACAGAAACCGTATGGCTACACCTTC.